Sequencing of this T cell receptor beta chain was carried out in a study of T cells in women clearing cervical HPV infection. The study's findings and limits: Repertoire richness, not evenness, was significantly elevated in CIN3+ cases versus controls. Controls had more TRBV6-7 (0.16%) than cases (approximately 0.11%).

Sequenced by immunoSEQ multiplex PCR; TCRdb stores in-frame clones only, minus some. Its table records tens of thousands of clones. V lost 7 bases, J lost 2 bases, and 9 bases lay in between. The CDR3 is 14 amino acids. Germline lookup yields CDR1 LNHDA and CDR2 SQIVND (reference sequence). Worth noting for this clone: The antigen remains undetermined. The CDR3 end lies 3 residues beyond the end of the read and is filled in from the germline J gene.

Material for sequencing was blood buffy coat. The genes are TRBV19 and TRBJ2-6; D is undetermined. The source of this sequence is a woman aged 18 to 75 with a cervical HPV16 infection that either progressed to CIN3+ or cleared (not recorded which). CDR3 DNA (partial): TGTGCCAGTACTCTGCAGGCTGGGGCCAACGTC. Encoded protein: CASTLQAGANV. Given in full, the CDR3 is CASTLQAGANVLTF.